Each of the 17 T cell receptor beta chains below was sequenced from the same sample in a study of blood T cell repertoires in COVID-19. The data were produced by immunoSEQ multiplex PCR, yet TCRdb's version contains in-frame clones alone and is incomplete. The profile covers over 50,000 clones, with 88% appearing a single time and about 5% taken by the ten largest. Sequencing was carried out using peripheral blood. All receptors derive from a human donor in a cohort sampled during active COVID-19.

The chain links TRBV7-9 to TRBJ2-5; D perhaps matches TRBD1 (6 bases). CDR3 size: 14 residues. V lost 1 base, J lost 1 base, and 7 bases lay in between. The germline CDR1 and CDR2 sequences are SEHNR and FQNEAQ (reference sequence). The chain's CDR3 is CASSLGDIQETQYF. The CDR3 region has the DNA TGTGCCAGCAGCTTAGGGGACATCCAAGAGACCCAGTACTTC.

CDR3 sequence: CASRTGQGTDTQYF. The DNA of the CDR3 is TGTGCCAGCAGAACCGGACAGGGGACAGATACGCAGTATTTT. The chain couples TRBV5-4 to TRBJ2-3; 9 positions match TRBD1. Trimming removed 5 bases from V and 3 bases from J; junction bases left unmatched: 4. The CDR3 runs to 14 residues. Germline assignment: CDR1 SGHNT and CDR2 YYREEE (reference sequence).

In this sample, this clone turned up once. The chain employs TRBV30 and TRBJ2-3, with TRBD2 matching over 8 bases. Germline lookup yields CDR1 GTSNPN and CDR2 SVGIG (reference sequence). The CDR3 is made up of 17 amino acids. V gave up 2 bases and J gave up 0 bases; unmatched junction bases: 10. For the CDR3, the DNA is TGTGCCTGGAGTCGCGTAACGGGAGGGGTTAGCACAGATACGCAGTATTTT. This codes for CAWSRVTGGVSTDTQYF.

The chain joins TRBV11-3 to TRBJ2-1; 8 bases map to TRBD2. Germline-derived CDR1 and CDR2 are SGHNT and YENEEA. V shed 1 base, J shed 4 bases, and the junction held 12 bases outside the gene matches. The CDR3 is 18 amino acids. CDR3 DNA sequence: TGTGCCAGCAGCTTAGGGGAGGGTAGCGGGGCGATTTACAATGAGCAGTTCTTC. It codes for CASSLGEGSGAIYNEQFF.

The CDR3 is CASSYGNRRLGQETQYF. In DNA, the CDR3 is TGTGCCAGCAGTTACGGGAACAGGAGACTGGGCCAAGAGACCCAGTACTTC. This chain joins TRBV6-2 or TRBV6-3 and TRBJ2-5; possibly TRBD1 for D (5 bases). The V and J ends lost 2 bases and 1 base respectively, with 17 bases between them. Germline CDR1 reads MNHEY; CDR2 reads SVGEGT. The length of the CDR3 is 17 residues.

The genes are TRBV7-2 and TRBJ2-1; D may be TRBD2 (5 bases). Germline V lookup: CDR1 SGHTA, CDR2 FQGNSA. The CDR3 contains 15 residues. Trimming pared 5 bases from V and 1 base from J, leaving 12 bases between. The DNA of the CDR3 is TGTGCCAGCAGCCGCCGGGGTAGGTCCTACAATGAGCAGTTCTTC. Its translation is CASSRRGRSYNEQFF. The whole variable domain, filled in from reference TRBV7-2 and TRBJ2-1, reads GAGVSQSPSNKVTEKGKDVELRCDPISGHTALYWYRQSLGQGLEFLIYFQGNSAPDKSGLPSDRFSAERTGGSVSTLTIQRTQQEDSAVYLCASSRRGRSYNEQFFGPGTRLTVL.

The gene calls are TRBV7-6 and TRBJ1-3, with D tentatively TRBD1 (5 bases). Between the trimmed V and J ends, which lost 2 bases and 0 bases, there was a span of 17 bases. The CDR3 runs 18 residues. Germline CDR1 is SGHVS and CDR2 is FNYEAQ. The CDR3 spells CASSLTIAGTGSGNTIYF. CDR3 DNA: TGTGCCAGCAGCTTAACAATCGCAGGCACAGGCTCTGGAAACACCATATATTTT.

The chain employs TRBV9 and TRBJ1-1; possible D gene TRBD1, 5 bases. Trimming pared 4 bases from V and 0 bases from J, leaving 13 bases between. Germline-derived CDR1 and CDR2 are SGDLS and YYNGEE. The CDR3 sequence is 15 residues long. The CDR3 protein is CASSTRGNVNTEAFF. CDR3 nucleotides: TGTGCCAGCAGCACTCGGGGGAACGTGAACACTGAAGCTTTCTTT.

This CDR3 reads CASSSRTTGANVLTF. As DNA, the CDR3 is TGCGCCAGCAGCTCGCGGACAACTGGGGCCAACGTCCTGACTTTC. The J gene is TRBJ2-6, the V gene TRBV5-1, with D perhaps TRBD1 (5 bases). The germline CDR1 and CDR2 sequences are SGHRS and YFSETQ. CDR3 length equals 15 residues. The V end was cut by 3 bases, the J end by 2 bases, with 9 bases between.

The CDR3 DNA is TGTGCCAGCAGTTCTTTCCTGCGGGGATCGGGTAATGAAAAACTGTTTTTT. It yields the protein CASSSFLRGSGNEKLFF. The V gene is TRBV7-2, the J gene TRBJ1-4; no clear D. Per the germline V gene, CDR1 is SGHTA and CDR2 is FQGNSA. The CDR3 is 17 residues long. Trimming took 6 bases from V and 4 from J, leaving 21 bases between them.

This clone was observed at least ten times. The rearrangement joins TRBV6-6 to TRBJ2-2, with 8 bases aligning to TRBD1. The CDR3 sequence is 15 residues long. V shed 5 bases, J shed 4 bases, and the junction held 6 bases outside the gene matches. Germline lookup yields CDR1 MNHNY and CDR2 SVGAGI (reference sequence). CDR3 amino acids: CASSDWTGRTGELFF. CDR3 bases: TGTGCCAGCAGTGACTGGACAGGGCGCACCGGGGAGCTGTTTTTT.

V usage is TRBV7-6 and J usage is TRBJ2-5; 13 bases align to TRBD2. Germline V gives CDR1 SGHVS, CDR2 FNYEAQ. Unmatched junction bases numbered 15, after V lost 3 bases and J lost 2 bases. CDR3 size: 20 residues. The CDR3, as DNA: TGTGCCAGCAGCTTCCTCCCCCCTACTAGCGGGAGGGCCCCACAAGAGACCCAGTACTTC. Translation gives CASSFLPPTSGRAPQETQYF.

The chain has TRBV3-1 (or the pseudogene TRBV3-2) and TRBJ1-2, with D possibly TRBD1 on 6 matching bases. The CDR3 totals 16 residues. Germline loops: CDR1 LGHDT, CDR2 YNNKEL (reference sequence). V lost 4 bases and J lost 3, with 18 bases in between. CDR3 sequence reads: CASSRHTGMGDYGYTF. The CDR3 bases are TGTGCCAGCAGCCGACATACAGGGATGGGTGACTATGGCTACACCTTC.

The chain couples TRBV5-1 to TRBJ1-3; the D gene is possibly TRBD1 (5 bases). The germline gives CDR1 SGHRS, CDR2 YFSETQ. V gave up 4 bases and J gave up 4 bases, with 15 bases separating them. CDR3 size: 15 residues. The CDR3 loop is CASSPEGARGNTIYF. CDR3 coding DNA: TGCGCCAGCAGCCCGGAAGGGGCACGGGGAAACACCATATATTTT.

The chain uses TRBV27 and TRBJ2-1; D ambiguous. This CDR3 contains 11 residues. The germline CDR1 and CDR2 sequences are MNHEY and SMNVEV (reference sequence). V was clipped by 8 bases and J by 8 bases, with 10 bases between them. The CDR3 nucleotides are TGTGCCAGCTCGCGCGGCCATGAGCAGTTCTTC. It is translated as CASSRGHEQFF.

The DNA for the CDR3 is TGTGCCAGCAGCTTGACTAGCGGGAAATACGAGCAGTACTTC. This encodes CASSLTSGKYEQYF. The gene calls are TRBV5-6 and TRBJ2-7; TRBD2 agrees at 10 bases. The CDR3 extends over 14 amino acids. V lost 1 base and J lost 4; bases outside the gene matches: 2. Germline lookup yields CDR1 SGHDT and CDR2 YYEEEE.

The J gene is TRBJ2-7, the V gene TRBV11-3; D uncertain. Germline V gene lookup returns CDR1 SGHNT and CDR2 YENEEA. The CDR3 covers 12 residues. Trimming removed 4 bases at V and 5 bases at J, with 9 bases between. CDR3 in amino acids: CASSSYGHEQYF. CDR3 nucleotides: TGTGCCAGCAGCTCCTATGGGCACGAGCAGTACTTC.